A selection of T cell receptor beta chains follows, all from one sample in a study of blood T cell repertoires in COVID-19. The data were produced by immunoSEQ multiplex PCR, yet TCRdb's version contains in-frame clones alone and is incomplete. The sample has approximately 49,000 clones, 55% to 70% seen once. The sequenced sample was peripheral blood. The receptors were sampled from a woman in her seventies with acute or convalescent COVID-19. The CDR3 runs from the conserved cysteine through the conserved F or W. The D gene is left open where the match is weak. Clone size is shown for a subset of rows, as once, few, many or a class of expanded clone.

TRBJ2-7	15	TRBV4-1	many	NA	TGCGCCAGCAGCCTGGGGACTGGAGCGACGAACGAGCAGTACTTC	CASSLGTGATNEQYF
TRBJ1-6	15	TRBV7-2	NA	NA	TGTGCCAGCAGCCGGGTAACAGGGTCTAATTCACCCCTCCACTTT	CASSRVTGSNSPLHF
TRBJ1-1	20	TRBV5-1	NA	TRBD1	TGCGCCAGCAACCTATTCCCGGACCCCCAGGGGGCAGGAATGAACACTGAAGCTTTCTTT	CASNLFPDPQGAGMNTEAFF
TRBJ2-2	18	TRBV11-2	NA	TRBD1	TGTGCCAGCACCTTCCTGGGCCGACAGGGGAAGAACACCGGGGAGCTGTTTTTT	CASTFLGRQGKNTGELFF
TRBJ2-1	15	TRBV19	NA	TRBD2	TGTGCCAGTAGTATGAGTAGGACTAGTACTAATGAGCAGTTCTTC	CASSMSRTSTNEQFF
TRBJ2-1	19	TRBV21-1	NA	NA	TGTGCCAGCAGCAAAGGGGGGACTAGCGGGAGTCTGAGAGGTGATGAGCAGTTCTTC	CASSKGGTSGSLRGDEQFF
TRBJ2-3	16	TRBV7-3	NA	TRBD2	TGTGCCAGCAGCTTCGGGGGGAGGGCCGGAACAGATACGCAGTATTTT	CASSFGGRAGTDTQYF
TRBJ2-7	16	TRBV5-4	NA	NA	TGTGCCAGCAGCTTGAATCCTTTGGAGGCGGCCTACGAGCAGTACTTC	CASSLNPLEAAYEQYF
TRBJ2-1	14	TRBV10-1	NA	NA	TGCGCCAGCAGTGAGTCAGGGGTAGGGAATGAGCAGTTCTTC	CASSESGVGNEQFF
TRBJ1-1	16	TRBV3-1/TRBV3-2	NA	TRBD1	TGTGCCAGCAGCCAAGGAAGGGACAGGGGAATCACTGAAGCTTTCTTT	CASSQGRDRGITEAFF
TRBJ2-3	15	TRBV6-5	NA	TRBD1	TGTGCCAGCAGTCGGACAGGGATCAGCACAGATACGCAGTATTTT	CASSRTGISTDTQYF
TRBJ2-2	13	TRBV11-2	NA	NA	TGTGCCAGCAGCTTAGGGGAGTCCGGGGAGCTGTTTTTT	CASSLGESGELFF
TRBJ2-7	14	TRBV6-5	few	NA	TGTGCCAGCAGTTACTCCGCACCGGGTTACGAGCAGTACTTC	CASSYSAPGYEQYF
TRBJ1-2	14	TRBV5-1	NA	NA	TGCGCCAGCAAGACCGGGGGTGAGGATCATGGCTACACCTTC	CASKTGGEDHGYTF
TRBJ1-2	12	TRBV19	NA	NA	TGTGCCAGTAGCCTCTCAGGGGATGGCTACACCTTC	CASSLSGDGYTF
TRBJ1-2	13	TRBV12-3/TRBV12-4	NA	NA	TGTGCCAGCAGCGAAGGACAGCCCTATGGCTACACCTTC	CASSEGQPYGYTF
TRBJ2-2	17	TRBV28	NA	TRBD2	TGTGCCAGCAGTTCCCACCGACCGGGAGGGGCTGGCGGGGAGCTGTTTTTT	CASSSHRPGGAGGELFF
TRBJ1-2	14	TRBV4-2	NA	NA	TGTGCCAGCAGCCAAGAGACACCCTCCTATGGCTACACCTTC	CASSQETPSYGYTF
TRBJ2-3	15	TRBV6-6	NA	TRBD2	TGTGCCAGCAGATACGGGACTAGCGACACAGATACGCAGTATTTT	CASRYGTSDTDTQYF
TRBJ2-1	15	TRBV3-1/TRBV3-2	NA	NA	TGTGCCAGCAGCTATACCGGGGGGCCCTACAATGAGCAGTTCTTC	CASSYTGGPYNEQFF
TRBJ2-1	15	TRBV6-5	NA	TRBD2	TGTGCCAGCCACCATCGGGCTAGCGGGAGTGATGAGCAGTTCTTC	CASHHRASGSDEQFF
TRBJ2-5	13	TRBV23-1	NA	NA	TGCGCCAGCAGCTCCCTGGGCGGGGAGACCCAGTACTTC	CASSSLGGETQYF
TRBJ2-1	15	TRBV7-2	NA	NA	TGTGCCAGCAGCCCCTGGGCAGGGGACAAGTATGAGCAGTTCTTC	CASSPWAGDKYEQFF
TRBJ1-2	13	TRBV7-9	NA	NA	TGTGCCAGCAGCTCGCGGGGGCCTTATGGCTACACCTTC	CASSSRGPYGYTF
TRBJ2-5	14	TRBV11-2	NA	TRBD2	TGTGCCAGCAGCTTAATGGGAGGGCAAGAGACCCAGTACTTC	CASSLMGGQETQYF
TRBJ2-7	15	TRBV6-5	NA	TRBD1	TGTGCCAGCAGCCGATCGGACAGGTCATCCTACGAGCAGTACTTC	CASSRSDRSSYEQYF
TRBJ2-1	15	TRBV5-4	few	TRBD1	TGTGCCAGCAGCTTTTCCGGGACAGGGTGGGATGAGCAGTTCTTC	CASSFSGTGWDEQFF
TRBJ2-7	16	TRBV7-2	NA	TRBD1	TGTGCCAGCAGCAGAGGACAGGGCCGGTTTTCCTACGAGCAGTACTTC	CASSRGQGRFSYEQYF
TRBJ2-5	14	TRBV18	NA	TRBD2	TGTGCCAGCTCACCATCCCAGGGAGGGGAGACCCAGTACTTC	CASSPSQGGETQYF
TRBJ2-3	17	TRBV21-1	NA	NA	TGTGCCAGCAGCCCCCAACCTCTTAGCCCCCCCGGAGATACGCAGTATTTT	CASSPQPLSPPGDTQYF
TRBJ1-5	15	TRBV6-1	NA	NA	TGTGCCAGCAGTGACCCGGAAACTCTCACAGAGCCCCAGCATTTT	CASSDPETLTEPQHF
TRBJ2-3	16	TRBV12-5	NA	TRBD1	TGTGCTAGTGCCAAAACAGGGGGCAAGGTTACAGATACGCAGTATTTT	CASAKTGGKVTDTQYF
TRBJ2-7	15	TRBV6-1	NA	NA	TGTGCCAGCAGTGAAAGTCAGGGAAGGATCTACGAGCAGTACTTC	CASSESQGRIYEQYF
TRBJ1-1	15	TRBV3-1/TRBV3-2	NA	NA	TGTGCCAGCAGCCCGTTTACACCGGGGGACACTGAAGCTTTCTTT	CASSPFTPGDTEAFF
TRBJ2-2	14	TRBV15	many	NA	TGTGCCACCAGCAGAGAGCAGGGGTCCGGGGAGCTGTTTTTT	CATSREQGSGELFF
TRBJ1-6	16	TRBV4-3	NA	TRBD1	TGCGCCAGCAGCCAAGATTGGGGACAGGGTAATTCACCCCTCCACTTT	CASSQDWGQGNSPLHF
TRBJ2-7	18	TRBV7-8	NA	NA	TGTGCCAGCAGCTTAGTGAGGTGGACAGCGAGGACCTCCTACGAGCAGTACTTC	CASSLVRWTARTSYEQYF
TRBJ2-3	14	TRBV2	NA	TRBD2	TGTGCCAGCAACGCGGGGGAATACACAGATACGCAGTATTTT	CASNAGEYTDTQYF
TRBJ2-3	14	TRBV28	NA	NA	TGTGCCAGCAGTTTATCGCAGGGGACAGATACGCAGTATTTT	CASSLSQGTDTQYF
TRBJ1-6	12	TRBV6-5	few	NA	TGTGCCAGCAATCAATATAATTCACCCCTCCACTTT	CASNQYNSPLHF
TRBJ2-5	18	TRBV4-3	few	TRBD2	TGCGCCAGCAGCCAAGCCTTCATGACTAGCGGAGGGGTGGAGACCCAGTACTTC	CASSQAFMTSGGVETQYF
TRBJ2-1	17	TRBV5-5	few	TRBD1	TGTGCCAGCAGCGGAGGACAGGGCCTAATCAACTACAATGAGCAGTTCTTC	CASSGGQGLINYNEQFF
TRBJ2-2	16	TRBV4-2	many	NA	TGTGCCAGCAGCCAAGAGGTGCAGGGGGGAAGAGGGGAGCTGTTTTTT	CASSQEVQGGRGELFF
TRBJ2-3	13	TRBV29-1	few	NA	TGCAGCGTTTTTGTTACTAGCACAGATACGCAGTATTTT	CSVFVTSTDTQYF
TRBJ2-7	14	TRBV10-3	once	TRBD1	TGTGCCATCAGTGAGAGGGACAGAACCTACGAGCAGTACTTC	CAISERDRTYEQYF
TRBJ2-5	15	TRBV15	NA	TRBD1	TGTGCCACCAGCACTCCAGGGGGCTACCAAGAGACCCAGTACTTC	CATSTPGGYQETQYF